This note documents a single TCR beta chain sequence. Its antigen is currently unknown. Points from the study as a whole: The TCR gene usage of tumor memory CD4+ T cells clustered together with blood and lymph node memory CD4+ cells and with lymph node naive CD4+ cells.

Memory CD4+ cells were defined as CD4+CD45RO+CD25-. After constant-region reverse-primer amplification, full-length variable regions underwent semi-nested PCR with Nested Universal Primer A. TCRdb redid the calling of the 5' RACE reads with MiXCR, one entry per CDR3 protein. The sample lists 6,500 to 8,500 distinct CDR3 sequences; around 37% were seen once. The CDR3 totals 14 residues. Germline V gene data show CDR1 as MNHEY and CDR2 as SMNVEV (reference sequence). V lost 5 bases to trimming and J lost 4 bases; unmatched junction nucleotides: 5. This TCR was recovered from a female donor with breast cancer. The chain uses TRBV27 and TRBJ1-5, with TRBD1 identical over 7 bases. Sequences were obtained from memory CD4+ T cells sorted from blood. Regarding subset: memory CD4+ T cells, CD4+CD45RO+CD25-. CDR3 amino acids: CASSQGGLNQPQHF. The CDR3 DNA is TGTGCCAGCAGTCAGGGGGGCCTTAATCAGCCCCAGCATTTT.